A single sample gave rise to the 19 T cell receptor beta chains below, sequenced in a study of blood T cell repertoires in COVID-19. Sequenced by immunoSEQ multiplex PCR; TCRdb stores in-frame clones only, minus some. The repertoire holds hundreds of thousands of clones, with approximately 92% as singletons. Material for sequencing was PBMCs or T cells enriched from blood (not recorded which). The receptor set was obtained from a woman between 18 and 29 years old who had recovered from COVID-19.

This rearrangement joins TRBV18 to TRBJ1-5; D not resolved. The germline gives CDR1 KGHSH, CDR2 LQKENI. Trimming took off 3 bases at V and 3 bases at J, with 12 bases between the two ends. This CDR3 has 15 residues. CDR3 protein: CASSPLANSNQPQHF. For the CDR3, the DNA is TGTGCCAGCTCACCTTTAGCGAATTCCAATCAGCCCCAGCATTTT.

This chain connects TRBV2 to TRBJ2-5; TRBD2 agrees at 8 bases. Germline CDR1 reads SNHLY; CDR2 reads FYNNEI. The V gene end was trimmed by 4 bases and the J gene end by 0 bases; junction bases not matched to a gene: 4. This CDR3 comprises 15 residues. In DNA, the CDR3 is TGTGCCAGCAGTGTTACTAGCGGCGACCAAGAGACCCAGTACTTC. It specifies CASSVTSGDQETQYF. The full variable domain, completed using reference TRBV2 and TRBJ2-5, is EPEVTQTPSHQVTQMGQEVILRCVPISNHLYFYWYRQILGQKVEFLVSFYNNEISEKSEIFDDQFSVERPDGSNFTLKIRSTKLEDSAMYFCASSVTSGDQETQYFGPGTRLLVL.

The genes are TRBV11-2 and TRBJ1-6; no reliable D call. There are 17 residues in the CDR3. Per the germline V gene, CDR1 is SGHAT and CDR2 is FQNNGV. V dropped 2 bases and J dropped 10 bases, with 21 bases sitting between them. The CDR3 loop is CASSLNLGRWATSPLHF. In DNA form, the CDR3 reads TGTGCCAGCAGCTTAAACTTAGGTAGATGGGCCACCTCACCCCTCCACTTT. Variable domain in full (rest from reference TRBV11-2 and TRBJ1-6): EAGVAQSPRYKIIEKRQSVAFWCNPISGHATLYWYQQILGQGPKLLIQFQNNGVVDDSQLPKDRFSAERLKGVDSTLKIQPAKLEDSAVYLCASSLNLGRWATSPLHFGNGTRLTVT.

This sequence joins TRBV5-4 and TRBJ2-1; 10 nucleotides agree with TRBD1. The CDR3 is 15 residues long. V dropped 3 bases and J dropped 7; count of bases not matched to a gene: 7. Germline loops: CDR1 SGHNT, CDR2 YYREEE (reference sequence). CDR3 residues: CASSWGGQGRNEQFF. In DNA form, the CDR3 reads TGTGCCAGCAGCTGGGGGGGACAGGGGAGGAATGAGCAGTTCTTC. Drawing the rest from reference TRBV5-4 and TRBJ2-1, the complete variable domain is ETGVTQSPTHLIKTRGQQVTLRCSSQSGHNTVSWYQQALGQGPQFIFQYYREEENGRGNFPPRFSGLQFPNYSSELNVNALELDDSALYLCASSWGGQGRNEQFFGPGTRLTVL.

The chain employs TRBV5-5 and TRBJ1-1; D is possibly TRBD1 (5 bases). Germline V lookup: CDR1 SGHKS, CDR2 YYEKEE (reference sequence). The germline V and J ends were trimmed by 0 bases and 4 bases, with 10 bases remaining between them. The CDR3 spans 14 residues. The CDR3 sequence is CASSLVRGTTEAFF. The CDR3 nucleotides are TGTGCCAGCAGCTTGGTTAGGGGAACCACTGAAGCTTTCTTT.

This clone was recorded once. J is TRBJ1-1 and V is TRBV5-1, with D possibly being TRBD1 (6 bases). V was trimmed by 0 bases and J by 1 base, leaving 10 bases between them. This CDR3 is built from 15 residues. CDR1 is SGHRS, CDR2 YFSETQ, per germline. CDR3 region: CASSLDGRGNTEAFF. The CDR3 DNA sequence: TGCGCCAGCAGCTTGGATGGCAGGGGGAACACTGAAGCTTTCTTT.

This clone was seen only once. The V gene is TRBV10-1, the J gene TRBJ2-2; TRBD1 matches at 7 bases. J lost 5 bases, V lost 6 bases, and 3 bases had no gene match. The CDR3 totals 13 residues. Per the germline V gene, CDR1 is WNHNN and CDR2 is SYGVQD (reference sequence). The CDR3: CASRETGTGELFF. The CDR3 DNA follows: TGCGCCAGCAGGGAGACAGGGACCGGGGAGCTGTTTTTT.

The chain employs TRBV11-2 and TRBJ1-2; D not certain. CDR1 is SGHAT and CDR2 is FQNNGV in the germline V gene. The germline V and J ends were trimmed by 1 base and 1 base, with 13 bases remaining between them. The CDR3 contains 16 residues. As DNA, the CDR3 is TGTGCCAGCAGCTTAGTCGTCTTCGGGAATAACTATGGCTACACCTTC. Its translation: CASSLVVFGNNYGYTF. Drawing the rest from reference TRBV11-2 and TRBJ1-2, the complete variable domain is EAGVAQSPRYKIIEKRQSVAFWCNPISGHATLYWYQQILGQGPKLLIQFQNNGVVDDSQLPKDRFSAERLKGVDSTLKIQPAKLEDSAVYLCASSLVVFGNNYGYTFGSGTRLTVV.

The chain recombines TRBV10-3 with TRBJ1-2; 7 nucleotides line up with TRBD1. Germline V gene sequence: CDR1 ENHRY, CDR2 SYGVKD. The CDR3 totals 13 residues. V lost 6 bases and J lost 4; bases outside the gene matches: 5. CDR3 bases: TGTGCCATCAGCGCAGACAGGGCCTATGGCTACACCTTC. It yields the protein CAISADRAYGYTF.

This chain connects TRBV5-1 to TRBJ1-3; D is possibly TRBD1 (6 bases). The CDR3 covers 14 residues. Germline V gene sequence: CDR1 SGHRS, CDR2 YFSETQ. With 3 bases removed from V and 8 bases from J, the gap between germline ends came to 15 bases. CDR3 sequence: CASSSTGSGDTIYF. CDR3 bases: TGCGCCAGCAGCTCAACAGGGTCCGGGGACACCATATATTTT.

The V gene is TRBV7-9, the J gene TRBJ2-3, with 7 bases lining up with TRBD2. The CDR3 has 12 residues. Germline loops: CDR1 SEHNR, CDR2 FQNEAQ (reference sequence). V trimming: 5 bases; J trimming: 5 bases; junction bases outside the gene matches: 1. DNA of the CDR3: TGTGCCAGCAGCGGCGGGGGAGATACGCAGTATTTT. Its protein product is CASSGGGDTQYF.

The chain's CDR3 is CASSFRDRGNTEAFF. CDR3 sequence (DNA): TGTGCCAGCAGTTTCAGGGACAGGGGGAACACTGAAGCTTTCTTT. The chain employs TRBV28 and TRBJ1-1, with 10 bases matching TRBD1. Germline CDR1 MDHEN, CDR2 SYDVKM. The CDR3 sequence is 15 residues long. V was clipped by 3 bases and J by 1 base; unmatched bases: 2.

The chain couples TRBV6-4 to TRBJ1-1; D is possibly TRBD1 (6 bases). V lost 2 bases to trimming and J lost 5 bases, with 12 bases between them. CDR1 and CDR2 from the germline V gene are MRHNA and SNTAGT. The CDR3 spans 14 residues. CDR3 residues: CASSDAAGATEAFF. As DNA, the CDR3 is TGTGCCAGCAGTGACGCTGCAGGGGCGACTGAAGCTTTCTTT.

This clone was counted a single time. V usage is TRBV13 and J usage is TRBJ2-5; perhaps TRBD2 as D (5 bases). The CDR3 length is 14 residues. CDR1 is PRHDT, CDR2 FYEKMQ, per germline (reference sequence). Between the trimmed V and J ends, which lost 2 bases and 6 bases, there was a span of 13 bases. CDR3: CASSLSGDWQTQYF. CDR3 DNA sequence: TGTGCCAGCAGCTTATCCGGGGATTGGCAGACCCAGTACTTC.

The table lists this clone with a few counts. This rearrangement joins TRBV6-5 to TRBJ1-6; TRBD1 agrees at 9 bases. In germline, CDR1 is MNHEY, CDR2 SVGAGI. V lost 5 bases and J lost 8; bases outside the gene matches: 4. The CDR3 totals 14 residues. In DNA, the CDR3 is TGTGCCAGCAGTCGGGACAGGGTTGATTCACCCCTCCACTTT. This translates into CASSRDRVDSPLHF.

This clone appeared a single time. The chain's CDR3 is CASRPGQGWQPQHF. CDR3 coding DNA: TGTGCCAGCAGACCGGGACAGGGGTGGCAGCCCCAGCATTTT. The gene calls are TRBV28 and TRBJ1-5, with TRBD1 matching over 10 bases. The germline gives CDR1 MDHEN, CDR2 SYDVKM. J was trimmed by 7 bases and V by 6 bases; bases with no gene match: 6. The CDR3 runs to 14 residues.

The sample holds one count of this clone. The V and J genes are TRBV2 and TRBJ2-2, with a tentative D call TRBD2 (5 bases). Germline CDR1 reads SNHLY; CDR2 reads FYNNEI. Trimming left V 1 base short and J 2 bases short, with 8 bases between. The CDR3 has 15 amino acids. The CDR3 loop reads CASSEVPGNTGELFF. CDR3 DNA: TGTGCCAGCAGTGAAGTCCCGGGAAACACCGGGGAGCTGTTTTTT.

The chain recombines TRBV5-1 with TRBJ2-7, with 11 bases lining up with TRBD1. CDR1 is SGHRS, CDR2 YFSETQ, per germline. With 0 bases clipped from V and 1 base from J, the junction kept 3 bases outside the gene matches. This CDR3 has 16 residues. Here the CDR3 DNA reads TGCGCCAGCAGCTTGGTTTGGGACAGGGGGTCCTACGAGCAGTACTTC. It is translated as CASSLVWDRGSYEQYF.

This rearrangement joins TRBV24-1 to TRBJ1-4; 9 bases align to TRBD1. CDR3 length: 17 amino acids. Germline trimming cut 0 bases from V and 5 bases from J; bases unmatched to any gene: 6. Looked up from germline, CDR1 is KGHDR and CDR2 is SFDVKD. CDR3 nucleotides: TGTGCCACCAGTGATTTGCGGGGACAGGGTGGGAATGAAAAACTGTTTTTT. Its protein product is CATSDLRGQGGNEKLFF.